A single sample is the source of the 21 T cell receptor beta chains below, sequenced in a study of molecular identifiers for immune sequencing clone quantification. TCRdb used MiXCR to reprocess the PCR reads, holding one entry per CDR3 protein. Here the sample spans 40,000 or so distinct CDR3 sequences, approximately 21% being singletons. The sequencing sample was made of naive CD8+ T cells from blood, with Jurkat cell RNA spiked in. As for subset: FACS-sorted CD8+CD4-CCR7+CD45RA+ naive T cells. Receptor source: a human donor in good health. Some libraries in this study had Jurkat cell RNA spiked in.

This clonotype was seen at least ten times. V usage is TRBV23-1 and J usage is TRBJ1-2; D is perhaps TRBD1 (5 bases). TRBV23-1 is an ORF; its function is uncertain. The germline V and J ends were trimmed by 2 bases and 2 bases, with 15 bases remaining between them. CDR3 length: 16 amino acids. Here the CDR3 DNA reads TGCGCCAGCAGTCAACCCGCCGGGGGGTGGAACTATGGCTACACCTTC. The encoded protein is CASSQPAGGWNYGYTF.

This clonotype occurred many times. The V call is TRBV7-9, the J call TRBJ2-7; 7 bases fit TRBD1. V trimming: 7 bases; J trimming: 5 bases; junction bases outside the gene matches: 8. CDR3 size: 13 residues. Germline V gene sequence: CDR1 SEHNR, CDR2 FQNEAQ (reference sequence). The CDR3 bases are TGTGCCAGCACCCTACAGGGGATCCACGAGCAGTACTTC. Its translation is CASTLQGIHEQYF.

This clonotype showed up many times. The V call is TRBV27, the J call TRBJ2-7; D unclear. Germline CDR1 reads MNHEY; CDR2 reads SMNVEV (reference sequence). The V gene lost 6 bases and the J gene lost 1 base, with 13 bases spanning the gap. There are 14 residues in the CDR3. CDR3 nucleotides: TGTGCCAGCAGCCGTGGTAGCTCATCCTACGAGCAGTACTTC. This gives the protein CASSRGSSSYEQYF.

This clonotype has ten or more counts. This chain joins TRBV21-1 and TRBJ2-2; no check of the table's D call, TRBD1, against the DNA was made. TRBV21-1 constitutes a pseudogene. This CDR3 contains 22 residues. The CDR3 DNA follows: TGTGCCAGCAGCAAAGCGCAGATTCTCCGGGGACAGGGGGCGCAGGGGACCGGGGAGCTGTTTTTT. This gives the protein CASSKAQILRGQGAQGTGELFF.

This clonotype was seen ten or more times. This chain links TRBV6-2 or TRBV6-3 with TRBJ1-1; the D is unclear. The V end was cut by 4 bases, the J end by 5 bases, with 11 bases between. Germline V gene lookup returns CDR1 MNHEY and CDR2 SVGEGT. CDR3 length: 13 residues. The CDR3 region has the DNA TGTGCCAGCAGTTCCGTATTTATAACTGAAGCTTTCTTT. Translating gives CASSSVFITEAFF.

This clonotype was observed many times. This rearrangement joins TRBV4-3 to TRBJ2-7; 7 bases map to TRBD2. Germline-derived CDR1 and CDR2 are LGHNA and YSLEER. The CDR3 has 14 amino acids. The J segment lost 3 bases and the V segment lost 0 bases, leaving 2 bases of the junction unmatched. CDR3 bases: TGCGCCAGCAGCCAAGATCAGCGGGACTACGAGCAGTACTTC. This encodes CASSQDQRDYEQYF.

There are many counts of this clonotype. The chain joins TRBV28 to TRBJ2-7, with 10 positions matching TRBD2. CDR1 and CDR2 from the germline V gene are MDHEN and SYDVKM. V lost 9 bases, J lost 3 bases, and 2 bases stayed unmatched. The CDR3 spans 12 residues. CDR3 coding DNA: TGTGCCAGTGAGCGGGAGGGCTACGAGCAGTACTTC. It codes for CASEREGYEQYF. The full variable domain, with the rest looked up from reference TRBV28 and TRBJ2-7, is DVKVTQSSRYLVKRTGEKVFLECVQDMDHENMFWYRQDPGLGLRLIYFSYDVKMKEKGDIPEGYSVSREKKERFSLILESASTNQTSMYLCASEREGYEQYFGPGTRLTVT.

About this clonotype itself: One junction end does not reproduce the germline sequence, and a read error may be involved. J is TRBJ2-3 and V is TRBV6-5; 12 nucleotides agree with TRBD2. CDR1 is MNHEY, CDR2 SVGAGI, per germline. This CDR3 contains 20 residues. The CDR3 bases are TGTGCCTGCAGTACCAGACTAGCGGGAGTATGGGGAAATAGCACAGATACGCAGTATTTT. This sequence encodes CACSTRLAGVWGNSTDTQYF.

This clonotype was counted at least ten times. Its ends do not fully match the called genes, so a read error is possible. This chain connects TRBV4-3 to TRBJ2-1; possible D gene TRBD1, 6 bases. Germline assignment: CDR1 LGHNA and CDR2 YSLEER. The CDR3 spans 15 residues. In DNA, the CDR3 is TGCGCCAACAGCCCGACGAGGACAGCCTACAATGAGCAGTTCTTC. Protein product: CANSPTRTAYNEQFF.

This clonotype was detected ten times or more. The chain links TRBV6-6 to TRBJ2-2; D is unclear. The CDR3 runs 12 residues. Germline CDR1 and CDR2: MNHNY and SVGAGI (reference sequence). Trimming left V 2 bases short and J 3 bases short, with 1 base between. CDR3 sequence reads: CASSYDTGELFF. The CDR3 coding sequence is TGTGCCAGCAGTTACGACACCGGGGAGCTGTTTTTT.

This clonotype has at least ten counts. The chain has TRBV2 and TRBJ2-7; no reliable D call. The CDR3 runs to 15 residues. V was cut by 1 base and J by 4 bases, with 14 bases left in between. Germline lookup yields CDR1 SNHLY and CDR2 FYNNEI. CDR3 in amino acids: CASSEGPSLIYEQYF. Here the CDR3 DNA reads TGTGCCAGCAGTGAAGGCCCCAGCCTCATATACGAGCAGTACTTC.

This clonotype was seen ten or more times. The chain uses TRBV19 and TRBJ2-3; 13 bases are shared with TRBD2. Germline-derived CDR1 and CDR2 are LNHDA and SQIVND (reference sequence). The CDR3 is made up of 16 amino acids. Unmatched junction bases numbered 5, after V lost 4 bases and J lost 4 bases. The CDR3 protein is CASSTGLAGDPDTQYF. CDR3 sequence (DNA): TGTGCCAGTAGTACCGGACTAGCGGGAGACCCAGATACGCAGTATTTT.

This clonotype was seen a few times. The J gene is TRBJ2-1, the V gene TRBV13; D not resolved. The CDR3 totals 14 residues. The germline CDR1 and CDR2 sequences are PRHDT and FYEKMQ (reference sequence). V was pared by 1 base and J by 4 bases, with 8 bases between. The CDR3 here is CASSLARRYNEQFF. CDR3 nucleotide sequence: TGTGCCAGCAGCTTAGCACGGAGATACAATGAGCAGTTCTTC.

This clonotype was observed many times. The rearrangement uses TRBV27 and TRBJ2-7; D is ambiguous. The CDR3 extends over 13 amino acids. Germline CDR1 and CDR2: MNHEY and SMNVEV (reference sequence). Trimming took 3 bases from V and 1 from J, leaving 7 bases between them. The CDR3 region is CASSFGGSYEQYF. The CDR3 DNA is TGTGCCAGCAGTTTCGGCGGTTCCTACGAGCAGTACTTC.

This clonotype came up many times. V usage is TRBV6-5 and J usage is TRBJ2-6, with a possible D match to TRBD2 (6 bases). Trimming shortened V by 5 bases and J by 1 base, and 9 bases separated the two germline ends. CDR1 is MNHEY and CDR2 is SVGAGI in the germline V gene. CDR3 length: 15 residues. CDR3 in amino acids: CASSLGGSGANVLTF. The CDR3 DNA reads TGTGCCAGCAGTCTAGGAGGGTCTGGGGCCAACGTCCTGACTTTC.

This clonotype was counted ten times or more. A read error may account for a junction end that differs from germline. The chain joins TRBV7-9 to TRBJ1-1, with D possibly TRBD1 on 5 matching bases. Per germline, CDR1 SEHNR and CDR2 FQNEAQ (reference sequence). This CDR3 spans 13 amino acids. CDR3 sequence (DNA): TGTGCCAGCAGCTTAGTAGTGGCGGGGCCCAGCCATTTT. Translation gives CASSLVVAGPSHF.

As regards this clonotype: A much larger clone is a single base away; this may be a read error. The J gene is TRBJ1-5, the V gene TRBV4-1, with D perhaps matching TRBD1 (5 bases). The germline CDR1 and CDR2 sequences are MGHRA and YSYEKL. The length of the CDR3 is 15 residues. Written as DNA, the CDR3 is TGCGCCAGCAGCCAAACAGGTCTTGGTAATCAGCCCCAGCGTTTT. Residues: CASSQTGLGNQPQRF.

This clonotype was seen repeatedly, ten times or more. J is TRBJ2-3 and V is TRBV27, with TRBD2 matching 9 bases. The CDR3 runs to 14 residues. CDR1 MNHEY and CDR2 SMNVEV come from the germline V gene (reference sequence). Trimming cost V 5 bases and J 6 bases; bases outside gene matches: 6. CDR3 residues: CASSLGLAMDTQYF. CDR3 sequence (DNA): TGTGCCAGCAGTCTGGGACTAGCCATGGATACGCAGTATTTT.

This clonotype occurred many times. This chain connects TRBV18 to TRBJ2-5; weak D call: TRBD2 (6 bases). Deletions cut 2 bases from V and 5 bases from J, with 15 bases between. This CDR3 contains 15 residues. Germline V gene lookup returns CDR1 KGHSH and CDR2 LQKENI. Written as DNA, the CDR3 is TGTGCCAGCTCACCAGGGAGGAGGTCGTGGGAGACCCAGTACTTC. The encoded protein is CASSPGRRSWETQYF.

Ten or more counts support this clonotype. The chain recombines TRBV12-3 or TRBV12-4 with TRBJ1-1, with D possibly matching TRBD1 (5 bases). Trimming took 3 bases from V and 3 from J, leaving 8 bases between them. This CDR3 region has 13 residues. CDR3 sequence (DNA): TGTGCCAGCAGTTTTCTGGGGGACACTGAAGCTTTCTTT. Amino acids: CASSFLGDTEAFF.

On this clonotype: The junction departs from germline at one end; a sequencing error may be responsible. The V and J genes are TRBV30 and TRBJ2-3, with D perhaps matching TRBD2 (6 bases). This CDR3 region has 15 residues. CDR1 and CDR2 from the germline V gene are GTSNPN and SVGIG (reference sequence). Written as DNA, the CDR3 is TGTGCCCGGAGTGTAGGGTCACAAGGGAGGGATACGCAGTATTTT. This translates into CARSVGSQGRDTQYF.